This is a list of T cell receptor beta chains from one sample in a study of PD-L1 blockade in urothelial cancer. Repertoires were generated with immunoSEQ multiplex PCR, while TCRdb's copy carries only in-frame clones and drops some. The sample records fewer than 130,000 clones, 70% to 85% being singletons. The sequencing here drew on PBMCs, taken around atezolizumab (anti-PD-L1) treatment. The source of these receptors is a man aged 45-65 years with urothelial cancer. Both conserved end residues are part of each CDR3. The order of the fields is V gene, clone size, D gene, J gene, CDR3 protein, CDR3 DNA. A D gene is named only where the DNA matches it firmly. Size is omitted from some rows. Given values are once, few, many or a class for expanded clones.

>TRBV5-1|NA|NA|TRBJ1-1
CASSLDRVGDTEAFF
TGCGCCAGCAGCTTGGACAGGGTGGGGGACACTGAAGCTTTCTTT
>TRBV19|NA|TRBD1|TRBJ2-5
CASTGTGGRQETQYF
TGTGCCAGTACCGGGACAGGGGGGCGCCAAGAGACCCAGTACTTC
>TRBV19|once|NA|TRBJ1-1
CATNNRATEAFF
TGTGCCACCAATAACAGGGCAACTGAAGCTTTCTTT
>TRBV28|NA|NA|TRBJ2-1
CASSFARADNEQFF
TGTGCCAGCAGTTTTGCGCGGGCAGACAATGAGCAGTTCTTC
>TRBV9|many|TRBD2|TRBJ2-3
CASSVGFVSAGDADTQYF
TGTGCCAGCAGCGTAGGCTTCGTATCGGCGGGAGACGCAGATACGCAGTATTTT
>TRBV6-5|NA|TRBD1|TRBJ1-1
CASNRGGRVTEAFF
TGTGCCAGCAATCGAGGGGGCAGGGTCACTGAAGCTTTCTTT
>TRBV18|NA|NA|TRBJ2-3
CASSPSRTDTQYF
TGTGCCAGCTCACCCTCCCGCACAGATACGCAGTATTTT
>TRBV27|NA|NA|TRBJ1-2
CASSLSSGLGGYTF
TGTGCCAGCAGTTTATCTTCAGGCCTCGGTGGCTACACCTTC
>TRBV9|NA|TRBD2|TRBJ2-7
CASSAHGTSGTYEQYF
TGTGCCAGCAGCGCCCACGGGACTAGCGGGACCTACGAGCAGTACTTC
>TRBV6-6|NA|TRBD2|TRBJ2-3
CASSYRQGGSGTQYF
TGTGCCAGCAGTTACCGGCAGGGAGGGTCGGGTACGCAGTATTTT
>TRBV19|NA|NA|TRBJ1-2
CASSILAQGGGYTF
TGTGCCAGTAGTATATTAGCACAGGGTGGCGGCTACACCTTC
>TRBV5-6|NA|TRBD1|TRBJ1-1
CASRNGRQGVLSTEAFF
TGTGCCAGCAGAAACGGGAGACAGGGGGTATTGTCCACTGAAGCTTTCTTT
>TRBV5-4|NA|TRBD2|TRBJ2-3
CASSPGTSGPTDTQYF
TGTGCCAGCAGCCCAGGGACTAGCGGACCCACAGATACGCAGTATTTT
>TRBV19|NA|TRBD1|TRBJ1-5
CASSIWTGPDQPQHF
TGTGCCAGTAGTATATGGACAGGTCCCGATCAGCCCCAGCATTTT
>TRBV7-2|NA|NA|TRBJ2-4
CASSLSARDPSRIQYF
TGTGCCAGCAGCTTATCTGCGCGGGACCCGTCAAGAATTCAGTACTTC
>TRBV10-3|NA|TRBD1|TRBJ1-4
CAISSDRANEKLFF
TGTGCCATCAGCTCGGACAGGGCAAACGAAAAACTGTTTTTT
>TRBV28|NA|NA|TRBJ1-1
CASFSGGLLNTEAFF
TGTGCCAGCTTTAGCGGTGGGCTTCTGAACACTGAAGCTTTCTTT
>TRBV7-9|NA|NA|TRBJ2-5
CASSSPPKRELAETQYF
TGTGCCAGCAGCTCTCCCCCGAAAAGGGAGCTGGCGGAGACCCAGTACTTC
>TRBV6-1|NA|NA|TRBJ2-5
CAIRAAGQKVETQYF
TGTGCCATCCGAGCCGCCGGACAGAAGGTAGAGACCCAGTACTTC
>TRBV9|NA|NA|TRBJ1-2
CASSGRMGGHGGYTF
TGTGCCAGCAGCGGGCGGATGGGGGGTCATGGTGGCTACACCTTC
>TRBV21-1|once|NA|TRBJ2-2
CASRLWDRGREGPTGELFF
TGTGCCAGCAGATTGTGGGACAGGGGGCGCGAAGGACCCACCGGGGAGCTGTTTTTT
>TRBV9|NA|NA|TRBJ2-1
CASSVGGTLYNEQFF
TGTGCCAGCAGCGTAGGAGGGACACTCTACAATGAGCAGTTCTTC
>TRBV9|once|TRBD1|TRBJ1-2
CASSGDRGPYYGYTF
TGTGCCAGCAGCGGCGACAGGGGGCCATACTATGGCTACACCTTC
>TRBV9|NA|TRBD1|TRBJ2-7
CASSAGQGGSEQYF
TGTGCCAGCAGCGCGGGACAGGGAGGATCCGAGCAGTACTTC
>TRBV14|NA|TRBD1|TRBJ2-4
CASTPGTGNNPQYF
TGTGCCAGCACCCCCGGGACAGGAAACAATCCTCAGTACTTC
>TRBV5-4|NA|TRBD2|TRBJ2-1
CASSLGLAGSVSGNEQFF
TGTGCCAGCAGCTTAGGACTAGCGGGATCAGTCAGTGGGAATGAGCAGTTCTTC
>TRBV5-4|NA|TRBD2|TRBJ2-1
CAGGGLAGGGNEQFF
TGTGCCGGCGGGGGACTAGCGGGAGGAGGCAATGAGCAGTTCTTC
>TRBV11-2|NA|TRBD1|TRBJ2-7
CASSRDRGSYEQYF
TGTGCCAGCAGCCGGGACAGGGGTTCCTACGAGCAGTACTTC
>TRBV28|NA|TRBD2|TRBJ2-5
CASSSRLALQETQYF
TGTGCCAGCAGTTCACGACTAGCGCTACAAGAGACCCAGTACTTC
>TRBV30|NA|NA|TRBJ2-7
CAWRGSRLAYEQYF
TGTGCCTGGAGAGGGAGCAGGCTCGCCTACGAGCAGTACTTC
>TRBV21-1|NA|NA|TRBJ2-3
CASISAGTGSTDTQYF
TGTGCCAGCATTTCGGCCGGGACAGGCAGCACAGATACGCAGTATTTT
>TRBV28|NA|TRBD2|TRBJ2-1
CASSFPTSGSRYSSYNEQFF
TGTGCCAGCAGTTTCCCGACTAGCGGGAGCAGGTATAGCTCCTACAATGAGCAGTTCTTC
>TRBV9|NA|NA|TRBJ2-3
CASSVSGAWADTQYF
TGTGCCAGCAGCGTATCGGGAGCTTGGGCAGATACGCAGTATTTT
>TRBV27|NA|TRBD1|TRBJ1-2
CASSYRQGNGYTF
TGTGCCAGCAGTTACCGACAGGGCAATGGCTACACCTTC
>TRBV7-9|NA|NA|TRBJ2-7
CASSPQGIPTYEQYF
TGTGCCAGCAGCCCTCAGGGGATTCCAACCTACGAGCAGTACTTC
>TRBV27|NA|NA|TRBJ2-1
CASSGLSYNEQFF
TGTGCCAGCAGTGGACTGTCCTACAATGAGCAGTTCTTC
>TRBV5-1|NA|NA|TRBJ2-1
CASGKEAYEQFF
TGCGCCAGCGGGAAGGAGGCATATGAGCAGTTCTTC
>TRBV28|NA|TRBD1|TRBJ1-2
CASNKGQGAYYGYTF
TGTGCCAGCAACAAGGGACAGGGGGCCTACTATGGCTACACCTTC
>TRBV29-1|NA|NA|TRBJ2-2
CSVDDGGPAGNTGELFF
TGCAGCGTTGACGACGGGGGACCGGCCGGAAACACCGGGGAGCTGTTTTTT
>TRBV28|NA|TRBD1|TRBJ2-2
CASNYRQGAIPGELFF
TGTGCCAGCAATTATAGACAGGGGGCGATCCCCGGGGAGCTGTTTTTT
>TRBV5-1|NA|TRBD2|TRBJ2-1
CASSSPKVAGVHNEQFF
TGCGCCAGCAGCTCCCCGAAAGTAGCGGGAGTCCACAATGAGCAGTTCTTC
>TRBV4-2|few|NA|TRBJ2-6
CASSQDGLSGANVLTF
TGTGCCAGCAGCCAAGATGGACTCTCTGGGGCCAACGTCCTGACTTTC
>TRBV6-1|NA|NA|TRBJ1-1
CASTGQGNTEAFF
TGTGCCAGCACCGGGCAGGGCAACACTGAAGCTTTCTTT
>TRBV7-3|NA|TRBD1|TRBJ1-2
CASSLFRDSDGYTF
TGTGCCAGCAGCTTATTCCGGGACAGCGATGGCTACACCTTC
>TRBV9|NA|NA|TRBJ2-7
CASSGDKNTYEQYF
TGTGCCAGCAGCGGAGACAAAAATACCTACGAGCAGTACTTC
>TRBV28|NA|TRBD1|TRBJ2-7
CASRTRDSFSSSSYEQYF
TGTGCCAGCAGAACCCGGGACAGTTTCTCTAGCAGCTCCTACGAGCAGTACTTC
>TRBV4-1|NA|NA|TRBJ2-1
CASSRSGFYNEQFF
TGCGCCAGCAGCCGGTCGGGATTTTACAATGAGCAGTTCTTC
>TRBV15|NA|NA|TRBJ2-2
CATQGGNTGELFF
TGTGCCACCCAGGGGGGGAACACCGGGGAGCTGTTTTTT
>TRBV5-1|NA|TRBD1|TRBJ2-3
CASSLGRTGGTDTQYF
TGCGCCAGCAGCTTGGGCCGGACAGGGGGCACAGATACGCAGTATTTT
>TRBV5-1|NA|TRBD2|TRBJ2-7
CASSLETSGVYEQYF
TGCGCCAGCAGCTTGGAAACTAGCGGAGTCTACGAGCAGTACTTC
>TRBV15|NA|NA|TRBJ1-5
CATSNSWGGPRNQPQHF
TGTGCCACCAGCAACTCATGGGGGGGGCCCCGCAATCAGCCCCAGCATTTT
>TRBV12-5|NA|NA|TRBJ2-3
CASGLGSGGTAADTQYF
TGTGCTAGTGGTTTGGGGTCCGGAGGCACGGCAGCAGATACGCAGTATTTT
>TRBV5-1|NA|NA|TRBJ1-6
CASSFGSSSYNSPLHF
TGCGCCAGCAGCTTTGGGAGTAGCTCCTATAATTCACCCCTCCACTTT
>TRBV6-6|NA|TRBD2|TRBJ2-7
CASRSGRSSYEQYF
TGTGCCAGCAGGAGCGGGAGGAGCTCCTACGAGCAGTACTTC
>TRBV10-1|NA|TRBD2|TRBJ2-3
CASSESSGNNADTQYF
TGCGCCAGCAGTGAGTCGAGCGGGAATAACGCAGATACGCAGTATTTT